This T cell receptor (beta chain) was captured in a study of response to subunit inactivated influenza vaccine. TCRdb used MiXCR to reprocess the RT-PCR reads, holding one entry per CDR3 protein. Here the sample spans hundreds of thousands of distinct CDR3 sequences, approximately 12% being singletons. Findings and caveats of the study: The authors put forward the suggestion that each seasonal influenza vaccination may bring in only a limited number of new T cells.

As concerns this clonotype: The antigen remains unidentified.

This receptor was identified in a man aged 45-65 years who received an inactivated influenza vaccine. Material: non-naive T cells sorted from PBMCs, obtained around two weeks before vaccination.

Here the CDR3 reads CSARAGLQWGTYEQYF. CDR3 DNA: TGCAGTGCCCGAGCAGGGCTACAGTGGGGGACGTACGAGCAGTACTTC. The chain is built from TRBV20-1 and TRBJ2-7, with D perhaps TRBD1 or TRBD2 (5 bases each). The CDR3 spans 16 residues. The germline V and J ends were trimmed by 6 bases and 4 bases, with 25 bases remaining between them. Germline V gene lookup returns CDR1 DFQATT and CDR2 SNEGSKA (reference sequence).